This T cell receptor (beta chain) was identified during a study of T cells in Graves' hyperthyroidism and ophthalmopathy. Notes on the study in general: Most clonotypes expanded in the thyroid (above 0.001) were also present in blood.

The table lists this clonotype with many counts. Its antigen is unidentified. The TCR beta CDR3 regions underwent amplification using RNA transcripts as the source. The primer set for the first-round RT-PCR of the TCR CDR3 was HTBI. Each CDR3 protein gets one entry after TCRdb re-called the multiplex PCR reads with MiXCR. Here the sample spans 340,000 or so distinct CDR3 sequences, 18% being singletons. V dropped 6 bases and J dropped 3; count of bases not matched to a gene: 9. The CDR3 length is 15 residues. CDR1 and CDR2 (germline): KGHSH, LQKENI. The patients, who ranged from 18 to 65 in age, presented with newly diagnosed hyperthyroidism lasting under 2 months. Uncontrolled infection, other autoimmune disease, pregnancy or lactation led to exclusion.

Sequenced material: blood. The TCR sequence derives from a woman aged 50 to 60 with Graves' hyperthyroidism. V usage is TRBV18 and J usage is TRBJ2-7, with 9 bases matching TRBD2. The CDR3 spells CASSSVAGENYEQYF. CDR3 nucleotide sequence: TGTGCCAGCTCGTCGGTAGCGGGAGAGAACTACGAGCAGTACTTC.